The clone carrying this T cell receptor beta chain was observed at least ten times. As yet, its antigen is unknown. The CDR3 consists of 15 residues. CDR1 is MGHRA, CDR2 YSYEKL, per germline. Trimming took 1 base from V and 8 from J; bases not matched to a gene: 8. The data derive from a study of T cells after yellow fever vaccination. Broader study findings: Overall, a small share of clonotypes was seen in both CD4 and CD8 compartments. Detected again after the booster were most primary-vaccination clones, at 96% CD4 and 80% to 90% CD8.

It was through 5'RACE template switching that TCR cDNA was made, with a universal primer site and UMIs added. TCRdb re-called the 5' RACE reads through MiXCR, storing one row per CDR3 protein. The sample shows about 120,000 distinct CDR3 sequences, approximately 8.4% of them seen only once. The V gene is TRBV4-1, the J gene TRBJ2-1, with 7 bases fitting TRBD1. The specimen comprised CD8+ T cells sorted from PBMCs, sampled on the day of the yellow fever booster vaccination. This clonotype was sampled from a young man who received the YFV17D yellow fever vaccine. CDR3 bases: TGCGCCAGCAGCCAAGGGGAGACAGGGACGTATGAGCAGTTCTTC. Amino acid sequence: CASSQGETGTYEQFF.